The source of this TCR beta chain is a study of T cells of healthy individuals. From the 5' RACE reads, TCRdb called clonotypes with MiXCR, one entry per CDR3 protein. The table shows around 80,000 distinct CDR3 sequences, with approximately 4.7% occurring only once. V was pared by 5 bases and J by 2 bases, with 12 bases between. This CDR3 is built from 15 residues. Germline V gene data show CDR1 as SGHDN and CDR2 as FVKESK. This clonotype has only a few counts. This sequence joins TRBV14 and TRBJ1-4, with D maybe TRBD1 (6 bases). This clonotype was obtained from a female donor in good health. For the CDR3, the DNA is TGTGCCAGCAGCTCCCGGACAGACACTAATGAAAAACTGTTTTTT. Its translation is CASSSRTDTNEKLFF.